This entry lists 26 T cell receptor beta chains sequenced from one sample in a study of blood T cells in healthy people across ages. For the second PCR, which ran for about 6 to 11 cycles, a sample-barcoded 5' primer and a J-beta primer mix were used. Each CDR3 protein is one row after TCRdb ran MiXCR on the 5' RACE reads. The repertoire holds approximately 780,000 distinct CDR3 sequences, with roughly 25% as singletons. These same records also appear under a second study, on T cells of mothers and their children.

Source material: blood. Every receptor here comes from a boy younger than 18 in good health.

The chain couples TRBV7-2 to TRBJ2-2; D is possibly TRBD2 (5 bases). V was shortened by 1 base and J by 5 bases, with 8 bases between the two germline ends. This CDR3 spans 14 amino acids. Germline V gene data show CDR1 as SGHTA and CDR2 as FQGNSA. CDR3 loop: CASSLVSGTGELFF. The CDR3 nucleotides are TGTGCCAGCAGCTTAGTATCGGGGACCGGGGAGCTGTTTTTT.

This chain connects TRBV3-1 to TRBJ1-5; no definite D call. V was cut by 0 bases and J by 4 bases, with 10 bases left in between. The CDR3 covers 15 residues. Germline V lookup: CDR1 LGHDT, CDR2 YNNKEL (reference sequence). For the CDR3, the DNA is TGTGCCAGCAGCCAAGAGGCCGCGGCTAATCAGCCCCAGCATTTT. Its translation: CASSQEAAANQPQHF.

This clonotype was detected ten times or more. V and J are TRBV6-6 and TRBJ1-1; 7 positions agree with TRBD1. The trim removed 6 bases at V and 4 bases at J, leaving 8 bases unmatched. The CDR3 consists of 14 residues. The germline V gene has CDR1 MNHNY and CDR2 SVGAGI (reference sequence). The CDR3 spells CASRPTGTGTEAFF. In DNA, the CDR3 is TGTGCCAGCAGACCGACAGGGACGGGCACTGAAGCTTTCTTT.

This clonotype was picked up a small number of times. The rearrangement joins TRBV5-1 to TRBJ1-4, with 9 positions matching TRBD1. The CDR3 is 14 amino acids. Germline V lookup: CDR1 SGHRS, CDR2 YFSETQ. Trimming at V came to 5 bases and at J to 8 bases, leaving 7 bases not matched to a gene. This CDR3 reads CASSFDRGDEKLFF. The CDR3 DNA reads as TGCGCCAGCAGTTTCGACAGGGGGGACGAAAAACTGTTTTTT.

In nucleotides, the CDR3 is TGTGCCAGCTCACCCCCGGGACTAGCACAAGAGACCCAGTACTTC. It is translated as CASSPPGLAQETQYF. This chain connects TRBV18 to TRBJ2-5; 9 positions match TRBD2. CDR1 is KGHSH, CDR2 LQKENI, per germline. The CDR3 runs 15 residues. V lost 3 bases to trimming and J lost 2 bases; unmatched junction nucleotides: 4.

This clonotype was counted many times. V is TRBV6-6 and J is TRBJ1-4; D is perhaps TRBD1 (5 bases). Between the trimmed V and J ends, which lost 2 bases and 7 bases, there was a span of 11 bases. CDR3 size: 14 residues. CDR1 is MNHNY, CDR2 SVGAGI, per germline (reference sequence). CDR3 in DNA: TGTGCCAGCAGTTACCCAGGGATGGGTGAAAAACTGTTTTTT. Its protein is CASSYPGMGEKLFF.

This clonotype was counted between two and nine times. This chain uses TRBV20-1 with TRBJ2-5; 9 nucleotides match TRBD1. Germline values: CDR1 DFQATT, CDR2 SNEGSKA (reference sequence). The CDR3 covers 13 residues. CDR3 DNA sequence: TGCACCCCCCGGGACAGGGAGACGGAGACCCAGTACTTC. Translated: CTPRDRETETQYF.

This clonotype came up a few times. The chain combines TRBV9 with TRBJ1-4, with 7 nucleotides matching TRBD1. This CDR3 region has 15 residues. The trim removed 0 bases at V and 5 bases at J, leaving 4 bases unmatched. Germline V gene lookup returns CDR1 SGDLS and CDR2 YYNGEE. In DNA form, the CDR3 reads TGTGCCAGCAGCGTAGGGGGACAGACAAATGAAAAACTGTTTTTT. The encoded protein is CASSVGGQTNEKLFF.

The rearrangement uses TRBV3-1 and TRBJ2-5; TRBD2 agrees at 12 bases. With 1 base clipped from V and 1 base from J, the junction kept 7 bases outside the gene matches. The CDR3 totals 18 residues. The V gene's germline CDR1 is LGHDT and CDR2 YNNKEL (reference sequence). CDR3 nucleotides: TGTGCCAGCAGCCAAGGTCCTAGCGGGGGGGCCGGCCAAGAGACCCAGTACTTC. Its translation: CASSQGPSGGAGQETQYF.

CDR3 sequence: CSASFTPRDRGQAYEQYF. The CDR3 DNA sequence: TGCAGTGCTAGCTTTACACCTCGGGACAGGGGGCAGGCCTACGAGCAGTACTTC. The chain has TRBV20-1 and TRBJ2-7, with 12 bases fitting TRBD1. The CDR3 is 18 amino acids. Per the germline V gene, CDR1 is DFQATT and CDR2 is SNEGSKA (reference sequence). J was trimmed by 2 bases and V by 3 bases; bases with no gene match: 14.

This rearrangement joins TRBV7-9 to TRBJ2-1; TRBD1 matches at 9 bases. The CDR3 extends over 16 amino acids. Germline CDR1 SEHNR, CDR2 FQNEAQ (reference sequence). The J segment lost 6 bases and the V segment lost 6 bases, leaving 12 bases of the junction unmatched. The CDR3 sequence is CASSSGSDRGLNEQFF. The CDR3 region has the DNA TGTGCCAGCAGTAGCGGGTCGGACAGGGGACTCAATGAGCAGTTCTTC.

There are a few counts of this clonotype. The rearrangement uses TRBV20-1 and TRBJ2-5, with D perhaps TRBD1 (5 bases). This CDR3 has 14 residues. The germline V gene has CDR1 DFQATT and CDR2 SNEGSKA (reference sequence). The germline V and J ends were trimmed by 5 bases and 2 bases, with 15 bases remaining between them. CDR3 protein: CSAAPFGAQETQYF. CDR3 DNA: TGCAGTGCTGCCCCTTTTGGGGCGCAAGAGACCCAGTACTTC.

In its sample, this clonotype was seen a few times. The rearrangement uses TRBV5-1 and TRBJ2-6, with D perhaps matching TRBD1 (6 bases). Germline CDR1 and CDR2: SGHRS and YFSETQ. This CDR3 has 14 amino acids. V dropped 4 bases and J dropped 4 bases, with 9 bases sitting between them. This chain's CDR3 is CASSPGDGANVLTF. The CDR3, as DNA: TGCGCCAGCAGCCCAGGGGACGGGGCCAACGTCCTGACTTTC.

The V and J genes are TRBV5-1 and TRBJ1-4; D is possibly TRBD1 (6 bases). CDR3 length equals 17 residues. Germline V CDR1 and CDR2: SGHRS, YFSETQ. V gave up 4 bases and J gave up 2 bases, with 18 bases separating them. The chain's CDR3 is CASSASQGISTNEKLFF. The DNA for the CDR3 is TGCGCCAGCAGCGCTTCTCAGGGGATCTCGACTAATGAAAAACTGTTTTTT.

This clonotype was found many times. This chain links TRBV9 with TRBJ2-7; 9 positions agree with TRBD2. Germline V CDR1 and CDR2: SGDLS, YYNGEE. V was pared by 4 bases and J by 3 bases, with 2 bases of the junction left unmatched. The CDR3 length is 13 residues. The CDR3 reads CASSSGGFYEQYF. The CDR3 bases are TGTGCCAGCAGCAGCGGGGGGTTCTACGAGCAGTACTTC. Full variable domain (remainder filled in from reference TRBV9 and TRBJ2-7): DSGVTQTPKHLITATGQRVTLRCSPRSGDLSVYWYQQSLDQGLQFLIQYYNGEERAKGNILERFSAQQFPDLHSELNLSSLELGDSALYFCASSSGGFYEQYFGPGTRLTVT.

V is TRBV5-1 and J is TRBJ2-6; no reliable D call. Between the trimmed V and J ends, which lost 1 base and 1 base, there was a span of 15 bases. Germline CDR1 and CDR2: SGHRS and YFSETQ. This CDR3 is built from 18 residues. This chain's CDR3 is CASSLIVQTLSGANVLTF. The CDR3 bases are TGCGCCAGCAGCTTGATAGTACAGACCCTTTCTGGGGCCAACGTCCTGACTTTC. The complete variable domain, with remaining parts taken from reference TRBV5-1 and TRBJ2-6, reads KAGVTQTPRYLIKTRGQQVTLSCSPISGHRSVSWYQQTPGQGLQFLFEYFSETQRNKGNFPGRFSGRQFSNSRSEMNVSTLELGDSALYLCASSLIVQTLSGANVLTFGAGSRLTVL.

This clonotype was observed a handful of times. V usage is TRBV4-1 and J usage is TRBJ2-7; the D call may be TRBD1 or TRBD2 (5 bases each). Trimming removed 4 bases from V and 5 bases from J, with 15 bases in between. Germline V gene lookup returns CDR1 MGHRA and CDR2 YSYEKL. This CDR3 has 14 amino acids. CDR3 sequence: CASSPPPWGNEQYF. In DNA form, the CDR3 reads TGCGCCAGCAGCCCCCCCCCTTGGGGGAACGAGCAGTACTTC.

The chain employs TRBV4-1 and TRBJ2-7; unclear D gene. Trimming removed 0 bases at V and 4 bases at J, with 13 bases between. CDR3 size: 15 residues. The germline CDR1 and CDR2 sequences are MGHRA and YSYEKL. The CDR3 is CASSQDLGNPYEQYF. As DNA, the CDR3 is TGCGCCAGCAGCCAAGATCTAGGAAACCCTTACGAGCAGTACTTC.

This clonotype was picked up many times. The V and J genes are TRBV28 and TRBJ2-5; D remains ambiguous. CDR1 is MDHEN, CDR2 SYDVKM, per germline. Trimming pared 5 bases from V and 4 bases from J, leaving 8 bases between. The CDR3 is made up of 12 amino acids. The CDR3 region is CASSLPGETQYF. CDR3 nucleotide sequence: TGTGCCAGCAGTCTCCCGGGAGAGACCCAGTACTTC. Full variable domain (remainder filled in from reference TRBV28 and TRBJ2-5): DVKVTQSSRYLVKRTGEKVFLECVQDMDHENMFWYRQDPGLGLRLIYFSYDVKMKEKGDIPEGYSVSREKKERFSLILESASTNQTSMYLCASSLPGETQYFGPGTRLLVL.

The J gene is TRBJ1-2, the V gene TRBV28; the D gene is possibly TRBD1 (6 bases). Germline loops: CDR1 MDHEN, CDR2 SYDVKM. V was shortened by 5 bases and J by 4 bases, with 8 bases between the two germline ends. This CDR3 comprises 12 residues. CDR3 coding DNA: TGTGCCAGCAGTGGACAGACCTATGGCTACACCTTC. This translates into CASSGQTYGYTF.

This rearrangement joins TRBV5-1 to TRBJ2-5; 9 nucleotides line up with TRBD1. Germline V gene data show CDR1 as SGHRS and CDR2 as YFSETQ. Unmatched junction bases numbered 6, after V lost 4 bases and J lost 5 bases. CDR3 length: 14 amino acids. The CDR3 here is CASSLRTGDETQYF. CDR3 nucleotides: TGCGCCAGCAGCCTCCGGACAGGGGATGAGACCCAGTACTTC. Supplemented by reference TRBV5-1 and TRBJ2-5, the full variable domain reads KAGVTQTPRYLIKTRGQQVTLSCSPISGHRSVSWYQQTPGQGLQFLFEYFSETQRNKGNFPGRFSGRQFSNSRSEMNVSTLELGDSALYLCASSLRTGDETQYFGPGTRLLVL.

This clonotype was seen a few times. J is TRBJ2-5 and V is TRBV7-9; D perhaps matches TRBD2 (5 bases). Germline CDR1 reads SEHNR; CDR2 reads FQNEAQ (reference sequence). CDR3 length: 18 amino acids. V lost 2 bases to trimming and J lost 4 bases, with 23 bases between them. The CDR3 sequence is CASSLKPFRRARIETQYF. CDR3 nucleotide sequence: TGTGCCAGCAGCTTAAAGCCGTTTCGGCGGGCGCGGATAGAGACCCAGTACTTC.

This chain links TRBV20-1 with TRBJ1-5; 8 nucleotides line up with TRBD1. This CDR3 is built from 16 residues. Germline V CDR1 and CDR2: DFQATT, SNEGSKA (reference sequence). Germline trimming cut 3 bases from V and 1 base from J; bases unmatched to any gene: 8. Written as DNA, the CDR3 is TGCAGTGCTAGTGAGGAGACAGGGGTAAGCAATCAGCCCCAGCATTTT. Translating gives CSASEETGVSNQPQHF.

The sample holds a few counts of this clonotype. This chain joins TRBV3-1 and TRBJ2-5, with 7 nucleotides matching TRBD1. V shed 3 bases and J 2 bases; nucleotides not matched to a gene: 6. Per germline, CDR1 LGHDT and CDR2 YNNKEL (reference sequence). This CDR3 spans 15 amino acids. The CDR3 reads CASSHWDRLQETQYF. The CDR3, as DNA: TGTGCCAGCAGCCATTGGGACAGACTACAAGAGACCCAGTACTTC.

The chain combines TRBV20-1 with TRBJ2-5; 8 nucleotides match TRBD2. Germline-derived CDR1 and CDR2 are DFQATT and SNEGSKA (reference sequence). This CDR3 has 15 residues. V lost 3 bases and J lost 6; bases outside the gene matches: 12. CDR3 sequence reads: CSARPGGAVEKTQYF. The CDR3 DNA follows: TGCAGTGCTAGGCCCGGGGGGGCCGTTGAAAAGACCCAGTACTTC.

This clonotype was counted a few times. This sequence joins TRBV7-2 and TRBJ2-7, with a tentative D call TRBD2 (5 bases). The CDR3 totals 15 residues. Germline CDR1 is SGHTA and CDR2 is FQGNSA. The V gene lost 4 bases and the J gene lost 0 bases, with 13 bases spanning the gap. Written as DNA, the CDR3 is TGTGCCAGCAGCTCCCGACTGGGGAGCTCCTACGAGCAGTACTTC. Its translation is CASSSRLGSSYEQYF.